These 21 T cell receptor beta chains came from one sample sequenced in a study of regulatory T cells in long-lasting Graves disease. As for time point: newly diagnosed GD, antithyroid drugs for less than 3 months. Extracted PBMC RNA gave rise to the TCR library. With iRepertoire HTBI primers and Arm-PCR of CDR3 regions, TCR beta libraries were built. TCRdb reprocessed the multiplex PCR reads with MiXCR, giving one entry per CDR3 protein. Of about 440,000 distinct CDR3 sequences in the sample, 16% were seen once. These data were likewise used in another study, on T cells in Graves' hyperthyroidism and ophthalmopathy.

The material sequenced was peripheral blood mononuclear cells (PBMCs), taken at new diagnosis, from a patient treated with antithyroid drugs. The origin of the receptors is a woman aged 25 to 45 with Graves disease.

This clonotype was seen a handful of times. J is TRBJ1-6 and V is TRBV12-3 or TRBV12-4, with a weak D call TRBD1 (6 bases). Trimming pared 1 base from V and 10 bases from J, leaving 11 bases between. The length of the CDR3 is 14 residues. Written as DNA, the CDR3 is TGTGCCAGCAGTTTAGTCGGGGGCTTGTCACCCCTCCACTTT. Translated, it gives CASSLVGGLSPLHF.

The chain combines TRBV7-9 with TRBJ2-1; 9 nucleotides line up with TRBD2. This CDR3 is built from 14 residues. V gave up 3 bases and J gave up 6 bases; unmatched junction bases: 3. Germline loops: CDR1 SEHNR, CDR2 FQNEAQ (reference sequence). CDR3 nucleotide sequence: TGTGCCAGCAGCTTTCCTAGCGGGACCAATGAGCAGTTCTTC. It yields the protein CASSFPSGTNEQFF. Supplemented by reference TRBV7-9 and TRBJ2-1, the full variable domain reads DTGVSQNPRHKITKRGQNVTFRCDPISEHNRLYWYRQTLGQGPEFLTYFQNEAQLEKSRLLSDRFSAERPKGSFSTLEIQRTEQGDSAMYLCASSFPSGTNEQFFGPGTRLTVL.

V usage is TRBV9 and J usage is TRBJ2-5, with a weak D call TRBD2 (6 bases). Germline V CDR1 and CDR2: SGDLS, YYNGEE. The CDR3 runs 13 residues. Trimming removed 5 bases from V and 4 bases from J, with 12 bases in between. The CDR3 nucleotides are TGTGCCAGCAGACCAAGGGACTCAGAGACCCAGTACTTC. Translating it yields CASRPRDSETQYF. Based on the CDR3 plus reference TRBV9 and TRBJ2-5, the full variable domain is DSGVTQTPKHLITATGQRVTLRCSPRSGDLSVYWYQQSLDQGLQFLIQYYNGEERAKGNILERFSAQQFPDLHSELNLSSLELGDSALYFCASRPRDSETQYFGPGTRLLVL.

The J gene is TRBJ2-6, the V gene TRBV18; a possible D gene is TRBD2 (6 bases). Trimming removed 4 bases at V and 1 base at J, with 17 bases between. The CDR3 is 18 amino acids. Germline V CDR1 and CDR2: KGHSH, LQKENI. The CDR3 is CASSLRTGVRSGANVLTF. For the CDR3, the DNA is TGTGCCAGCTCACTGCGCACGGGGGTAAGGTCTGGGGCCAACGTCCTGACTTTC. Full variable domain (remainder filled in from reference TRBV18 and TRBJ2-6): NAGVMQNPRHLVRRRGQEARLRCSPMKGHSHVYWYRQLPEEGLKFMVYLQKENIIDESGMPKERFSAEFPKEGPSILRIQQVVRGDSAAYFCASSLRTGVRSGANVLTFGAGSRLTVL.

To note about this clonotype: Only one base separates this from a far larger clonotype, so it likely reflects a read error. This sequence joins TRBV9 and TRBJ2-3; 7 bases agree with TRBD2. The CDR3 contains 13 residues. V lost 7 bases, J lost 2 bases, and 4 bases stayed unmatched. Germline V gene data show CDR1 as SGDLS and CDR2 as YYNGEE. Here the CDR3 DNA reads TGTGCCAGCGGGGGGGTAGCCACAGATACGCAGTATTTT. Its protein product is CASGGVATDTQYF.

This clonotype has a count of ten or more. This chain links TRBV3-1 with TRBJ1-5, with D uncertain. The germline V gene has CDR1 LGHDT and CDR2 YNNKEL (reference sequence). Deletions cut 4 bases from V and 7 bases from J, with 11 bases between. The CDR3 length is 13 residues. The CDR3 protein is CASSPDGSQPQHF. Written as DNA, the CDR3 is TGTGCCAGCAGCCCGGACGGATCCCAGCCCCAGCATTTT. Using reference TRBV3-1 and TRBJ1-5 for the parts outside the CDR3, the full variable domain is DTAVSQTPKYLVTQMGNDKSIKCEQNLGHDTMYWYKQDSKKFLKIMFSYNNKELIINETVPNRFSPKSPDKAHLNLHINSLELGDSAVYFCASSPDGSQPQHFGDGTRLSIL.

As DNA, the CDR3 is TGCAGTCCCCGGTTGACGGGTAACACTGAAGCTTTCTTT. Amino acid sequence: CSPRLTGNTEAFF. The chain couples TRBV20-1 to TRBJ1-1; D is uncertain. Germline V lookup: CDR1 DFQATT, CDR2 SNEGSKA (reference sequence). The CDR3 is made up of 13 amino acids. V lost 8 bases and J 2 bases, leaving 15 bases between the germline ends.

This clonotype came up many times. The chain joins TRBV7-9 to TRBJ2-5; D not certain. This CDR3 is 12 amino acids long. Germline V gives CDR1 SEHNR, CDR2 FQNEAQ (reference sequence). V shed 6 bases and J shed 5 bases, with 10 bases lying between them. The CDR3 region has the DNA TGTGCCAGCAGGATTGGGCCTGAGACCCAGTACTTC. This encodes CASRIGPETQYF. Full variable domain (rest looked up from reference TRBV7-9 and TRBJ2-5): DTGVSQNPRHKITKRGQNVTFRCDPISEHNRLYWYRQTLGQGPEFLTYFQNEAQLEKSRLLSDRFSAERPKGSFSTLEIQRTEQGDSAMYLCASRIGPETQYFGPGTRLLVL.

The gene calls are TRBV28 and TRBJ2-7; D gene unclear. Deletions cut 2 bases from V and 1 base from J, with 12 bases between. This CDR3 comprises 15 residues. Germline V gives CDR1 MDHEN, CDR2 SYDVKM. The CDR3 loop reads CASSLAPTYSYEQYF. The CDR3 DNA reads TGTGCCAGCAGTTTAGCGCCGACCTATTCCTACGAGCAGTACTTC.

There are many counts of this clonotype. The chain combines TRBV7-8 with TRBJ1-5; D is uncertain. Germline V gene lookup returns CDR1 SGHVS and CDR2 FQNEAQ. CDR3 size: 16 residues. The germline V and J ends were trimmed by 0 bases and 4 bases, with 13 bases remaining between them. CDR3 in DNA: TGTGCCAGCAGCTTAGCGCACATCTCTGGGAATCAGCCCCAGCATTTT. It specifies CASSLAHISGNQPQHF.

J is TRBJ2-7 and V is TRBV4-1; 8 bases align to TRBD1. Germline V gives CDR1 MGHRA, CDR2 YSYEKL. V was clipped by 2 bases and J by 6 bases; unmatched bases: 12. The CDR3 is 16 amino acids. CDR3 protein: CASSQSPLRTGIEQYF. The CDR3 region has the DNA TGCGCCAGCAGCCAAAGCCCCCTCAGGACAGGGATCGAGCAGTACTTC.

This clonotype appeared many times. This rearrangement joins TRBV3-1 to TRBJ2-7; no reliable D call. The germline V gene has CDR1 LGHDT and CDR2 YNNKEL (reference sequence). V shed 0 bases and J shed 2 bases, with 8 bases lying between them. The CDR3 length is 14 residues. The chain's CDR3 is CASSQDGGAYEQYF. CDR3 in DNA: TGTGCCAGCAGCCAAGATGGCGGAGCCTACGAGCAGTACTTC.

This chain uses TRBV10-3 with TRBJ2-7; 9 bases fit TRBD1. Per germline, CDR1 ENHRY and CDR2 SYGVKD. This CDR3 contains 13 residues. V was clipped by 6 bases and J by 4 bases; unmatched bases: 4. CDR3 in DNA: TGTGCCATCAGCTACGGACAGGGGTACGAGCAGTACTTC. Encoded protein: CAISYGQGYEQYF.

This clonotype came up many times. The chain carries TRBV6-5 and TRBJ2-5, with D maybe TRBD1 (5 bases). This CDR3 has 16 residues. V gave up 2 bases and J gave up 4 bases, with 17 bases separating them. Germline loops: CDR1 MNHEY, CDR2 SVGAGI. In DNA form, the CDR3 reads TGTGCCAGCAGTTACAGAGGCCCAGGGTCGGGAGAGACCCAGTACTTC. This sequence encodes CASSYRGPGSGETQYF.

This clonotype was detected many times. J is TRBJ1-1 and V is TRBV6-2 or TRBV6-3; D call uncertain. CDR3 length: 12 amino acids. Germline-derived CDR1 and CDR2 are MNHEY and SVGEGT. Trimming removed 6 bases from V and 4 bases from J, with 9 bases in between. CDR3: CASSTHGTEAFF. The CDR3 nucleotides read TGTGCCAGCAGCACGCACGGCACTGAAGCTTTCTTT.

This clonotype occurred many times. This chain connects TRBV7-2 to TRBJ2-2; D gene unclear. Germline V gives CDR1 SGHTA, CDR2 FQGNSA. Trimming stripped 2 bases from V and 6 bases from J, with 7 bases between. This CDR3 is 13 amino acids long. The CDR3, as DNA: TGTGCCAGCAGCTTATTTAGGGCCGGGGAGCTGTTTTTT. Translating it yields CASSLFRAGELFF.

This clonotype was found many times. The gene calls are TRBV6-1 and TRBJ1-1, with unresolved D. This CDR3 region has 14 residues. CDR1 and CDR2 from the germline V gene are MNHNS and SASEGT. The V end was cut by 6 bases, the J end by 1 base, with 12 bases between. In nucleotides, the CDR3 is TGTGCCAGCAGGAGGGAGATTGAGAACACTGAAGCTTTCTTT. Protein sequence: CASRREIENTEAFF.

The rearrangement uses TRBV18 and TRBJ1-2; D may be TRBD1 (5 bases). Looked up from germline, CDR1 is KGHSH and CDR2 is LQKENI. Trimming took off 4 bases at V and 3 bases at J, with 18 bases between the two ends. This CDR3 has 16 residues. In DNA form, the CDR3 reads TGTGCCAGCTCACGGGGCAGGCCAAAAGATTACTATGGCTACACCTTC. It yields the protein CASSRGRPKDYYGYTF.

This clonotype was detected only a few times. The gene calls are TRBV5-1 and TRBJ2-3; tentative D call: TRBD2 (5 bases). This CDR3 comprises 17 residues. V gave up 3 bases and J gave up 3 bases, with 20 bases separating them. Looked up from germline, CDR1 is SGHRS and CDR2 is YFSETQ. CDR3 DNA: TGCGCCAGCAGCTCGGGTGGGGATGGGCGAGGGACAGATACGCAGTATTTT. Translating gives CASSSGGDGRGTDTQYF.

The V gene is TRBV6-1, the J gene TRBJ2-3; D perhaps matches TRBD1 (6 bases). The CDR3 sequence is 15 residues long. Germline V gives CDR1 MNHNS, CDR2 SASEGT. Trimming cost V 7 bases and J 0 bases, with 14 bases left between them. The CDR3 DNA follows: TGTGCCAGCACCAAAGTAGGGGGTAGCACAGATACGCAGTATTTT. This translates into CASTKVGGSTDTQYF.

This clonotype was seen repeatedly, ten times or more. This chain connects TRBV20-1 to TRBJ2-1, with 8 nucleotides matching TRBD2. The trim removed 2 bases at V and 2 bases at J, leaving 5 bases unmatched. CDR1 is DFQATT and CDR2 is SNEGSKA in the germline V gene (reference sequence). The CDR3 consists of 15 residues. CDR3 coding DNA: TGCAGTGCTAGACCCTATAGCGGGACCTACAATGAGCAGTTCTTC. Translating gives CSARPYSGTYNEQFF.